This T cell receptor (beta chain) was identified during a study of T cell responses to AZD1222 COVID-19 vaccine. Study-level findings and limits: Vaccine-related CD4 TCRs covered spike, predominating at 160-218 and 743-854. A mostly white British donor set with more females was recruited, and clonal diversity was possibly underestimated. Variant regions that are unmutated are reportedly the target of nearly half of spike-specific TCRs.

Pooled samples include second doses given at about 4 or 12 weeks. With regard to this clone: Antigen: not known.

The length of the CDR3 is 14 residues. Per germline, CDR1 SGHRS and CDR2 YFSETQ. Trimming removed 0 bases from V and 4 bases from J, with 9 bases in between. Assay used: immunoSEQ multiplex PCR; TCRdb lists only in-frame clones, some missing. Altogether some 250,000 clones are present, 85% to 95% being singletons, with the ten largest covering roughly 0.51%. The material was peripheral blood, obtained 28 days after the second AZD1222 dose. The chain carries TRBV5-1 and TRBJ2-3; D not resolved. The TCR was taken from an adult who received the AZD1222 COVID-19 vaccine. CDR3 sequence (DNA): TGCGCCAGCAGCTTGGGGCCTGGGTCAGATACGCAGTATTTT. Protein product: CASSLGPGSDTQYF.